A selection of T cell receptor beta chains follows, all from one sample in a study of control samples from healthy donors and cancer patients. Clones were read by immunoSEQ multiplex PCR, and TCRdb kept only the in-frame ones, dropping some. The sample lists under 150,000 clones, 93% occurring once. Sequenced: PBMCs. These receptors were obtained from a middle-aged man with head and neck cancer. Each CDR3 is given with its conserved first and last residue. Fields, in order: CDR3 protein, CDR3 DNA, V gene, J gene, D gene, clone size. D genes are given only for firm matches. The size of a clone is reported for some rows only, either as once, few or many, or as a class for expanded clones.

CDR3aa: CATSDQDNQETQYF; CDR3nt: TGTGCCACCAGTGATCAGGACAACCAAGAGACCCAGTACTTC; v_gene: TRBV24-1; j_gene: TRBJ2-5; d_gene: NA; abundance: NA
CDR3aa: CASSLLQANTEAFF; CDR3nt: TGCGCCAGCAGCTTGTTACAGGCGAACACTGAAGCTTTCTTT; v_gene: TRBV5-1; j_gene: TRBJ1-1; d_gene: NA; abundance: NA
CDR3aa: CASGGTSGGRTDTQYF; CDR3nt: TGTGCCAGCGGGGGGACTAGCGGGGGTAGGACAGATACGCAGTATTTT; v_gene: TRBV2; j_gene: TRBJ2-3; d_gene: TRBD2; abundance: NA
CDR3aa: CASSSGTDNQPQHF; CDR3nt: TGTGCCAGCAGCTCCGGGACAGACAATCAGCCCCAGCATTTT; v_gene: TRBV5-8; j_gene: TRBJ1-5; d_gene: TRBD1; abundance: NA
CDR3aa: CASSGGGGTFYEQYF; CDR3nt: TGTGCCAGCAGCGGCGGCGGGGGAACCTTCTACGAGCAGTACTTC; v_gene: TRBV3-1/TRBV3-2; j_gene: TRBJ2-7; d_gene: TRBD2; abundance: NA
CDR3aa: CASSLNLESRGVSRETQYF; CDR3nt: TGTGCCAGCAGCCTAAACCTTGAGTCGCGGGGGGTATCCCGAGAGACCCAGTACTTC; v_gene: TRBV7-8; j_gene: TRBJ2-5; d_gene: TRBD2; abundance: NA
CDR3aa: CASSQRGTGASPLHF; CDR3nt: TGCGCCAGCAGCCAAAGGGGGACAGGGGCATCACCCCTCCACTTT; v_gene: TRBV4-1; j_gene: TRBJ1-6; d_gene: TRBD1; abundance: NA
CDR3aa: CASSERADTQYF; CDR3nt: TGTGCCAGCAGTGAGAGGGCAGATACGCAGTATTTT; v_gene: TRBV6-1; j_gene: TRBJ2-3; d_gene: NA; abundance: NA
CDR3aa: CASSLSWGNTEAFF; CDR3nt: TGTGCCAGCAGTCTCAGTTGGGGGAACACTGAAGCTTTCTTT; v_gene: TRBV27; j_gene: TRBJ1-1; d_gene: NA; abundance: once
CDR3aa: CASSSGQGAVEKLFF; CDR3nt: TGCGCCAGCAGCTCGGGACAGGGAGCCGTTGAAAAACTGTTTTTT; v_gene: TRBV5-1; j_gene: TRBJ1-4; d_gene: TRBD1; abundance: NA
CDR3aa: CATKDMNTEAFF; CDR3nt: TGCGCCACTAAGGATATGAACACTGAAGCTTTCTTT; v_gene: TRBV10-2; j_gene: TRBJ1-1; d_gene: NA; abundance: NA
CDR3aa: CASSLSGTSGPGELFF; CDR3nt: TGTGCCAGCAGCTTAAGTGGGACTAGCGGGCCCGGGGAGCTGTTTTTT; v_gene: TRBV7-3; j_gene: TRBJ2-2; d_gene: TRBD2; abundance: NA
CDR3aa: CASSSHRTRQTAEAFF; CDR3nt: TGTGCCAGCAGCTCCCATCGAACTCGACAGACTGCAGAAGCTTTCTTT; v_gene: TRBV3-1/TRBV3-2; j_gene: TRBJ1-1; d_gene: NA; abundance: NA
CDR3aa: CATSRDMRAGEGYTF; CDR3nt: TGTGCCACCAGCAGAGATATGAGGGCAGGGGAAGGCTACACCTTC; v_gene: TRBV15; j_gene: TRBJ1-2; d_gene: NA; abundance: NA
CDR3aa: CASSLVLGGNNEQFF; CDR3nt: TGCGCCAGCAGCTTGGTGCTAGGGGGCAACAATGAGCAGTTCTTC; v_gene: TRBV5-1; j_gene: TRBJ2-1; d_gene: TRBD1; abundance: NA
CDR3aa: CASSFYPDRVNEQFF; CDR3nt: TGTGCCAGCAGTTTTTACCCGGACAGGGTGAATGAGCAGTTCTTC; v_gene: TRBV27; j_gene: TRBJ2-1; d_gene: TRBD1; abundance: NA
CDR3aa: CASRTGGGYTEAFF; CDR3nt: TGTGCCAGTAGAACAGGGGGCGGGTACACTGAAGCTTTCTTT; v_gene: TRBV19; j_gene: TRBJ1-1; d_gene: TRBD1; abundance: NA
CDR3aa: CASSPGAGTEAFF; CDR3nt: TGTGCCAGCTCACCAGGGGCAGGGACTGAAGCTTTCTTT; v_gene: TRBV18; j_gene: TRBJ1-1; d_gene: NA; abundance: NA
CDR3aa: CASSPGTADSPLHF; CDR3nt: TGTGCCAGCAGCCCTGGGACAGCCGATTCACCCCTCCACTTT; v_gene: TRBV7-9; j_gene: TRBJ1-6; d_gene: TRBD1; abundance: NA
CDR3aa: CASSYRGSTNEKLFF; CDR3nt: TGTGCCAGCAGCTACAGGGGTTCAACTAATGAAAAACTGTTTTTT; v_gene: TRBV14; j_gene: TRBJ1-4; d_gene: TRBD1; abundance: NA
CDR3aa: CASSLSGSAGAPNEQYF; CDR3nt: TGTGCCAGCAGCCTAAGTGGGTCGGCGGGGGCCCCCAACGAGCAGTACTTC; v_gene: TRBV4-2; j_gene: TRBJ2-7; d_gene: NA; abundance: NA
CDR3aa: CASSQDGNYGYTF; CDR3nt: TGTGCCAGCAGCCAAGACGGGAACTATGGCTACACCTTC; v_gene: TRBV3-1/TRBV3-2; j_gene: TRBJ1-2; d_gene: NA; abundance: NA
CDR3aa: CASSGRGSGANVLTF; CDR3nt: TGTGCCAGCAGTGGTAGGGGGTCTGGGGCCAACGTCCTGACTTTC; v_gene: TRBV2; j_gene: TRBJ2-6; d_gene: NA; abundance: NA
CDR3aa: CASSLGQGRWTEAFF; CDR3nt: TGTGCCAGCAGTTTGGGACAGGGGCGGTGGACTGAAGCTTTCTTT; v_gene: TRBV28; j_gene: TRBJ1-1; d_gene: TRBD1; abundance: NA
CDR3aa: CASSYNRDEQYF; CDR3nt: TGTGCCAGCAGCTACAACAGGGACGAGCAGTACTTC; v_gene: TRBV5-6; j_gene: TRBJ2-7; d_gene: NA; abundance: NA
CDR3aa: CASSIGGRVTDTQYF; CDR3nt: TGTGCCAGTAGTATTGGAGGCAGGGTTACAGATACGCAGTATTTT; v_gene: TRBV19; j_gene: TRBJ2-3; d_gene: NA; abundance: NA
CDR3aa: CASSPLLGTQYF; CDR3nt: TGTGCCAGCAGCCCCCTACTAGGAACGCAGTATTTT; v_gene: TRBV13; j_gene: TRBJ2-3; d_gene: NA; abundance: NA
CDR3aa: CASREDRGTTGELFF; CDR3nt: TGTGCCAGCAGGGAAGACAGGGGCACCACCGGGGAGCTGTTTTTT; v_gene: TRBV6-1; j_gene: TRBJ2-2; d_gene: TRBD1; abundance: NA
CDR3aa: CASSAWTGDSSPLHF; CDR3nt: TGTGCCAGTAGCGCTTGGACAGGGGACAGTTCACCCCTCCACTTT; v_gene: TRBV19; j_gene: TRBJ1-6; d_gene: TRBD1; abundance: few
CDR3aa: CASSSSGTGTEAFF; CDR3nt: TGTGCCAGCAGTTCATCAGGGACAGGCACTGAAGCTTTCTTT; v_gene: TRBV7-3; j_gene: TRBJ1-1; d_gene: TRBD1; abundance: NA
CDR3aa: CASSFGPSQGTVNEKLFF; CDR3nt: TGTGCCAGCAGCTTCGGCCCTAGCCAAGGGACAGTTAATGAAAAACTGTTTTTT; v_gene: TRBV5-4; j_gene: TRBJ1-4; d_gene: TRBD1; abundance: NA
CDR3aa: CASSATGTGGYTF; CDR3nt: TGTGCCAGCAGTGCCACAGGGACAGGTGGCTACACCTTC; v_gene: TRBV27; j_gene: TRBJ1-2; d_gene: TRBD1; abundance: NA
CDR3aa: CAWSTGRLNTEAFF; CDR3nt: TGTGCCTGGAGTACGGGACGGTTGAACACTGAAGCTTTCTTT; v_gene: TRBV30; j_gene: TRBJ1-1; d_gene: NA; abundance: NA
CDR3aa: CAISKGRHHAGDTGELFF; CDR3nt: TGTGCCATCAGTAAGGGACGGCACCATGCGGGGGACACCGGGGAGCTGTTTTTT; v_gene: TRBV10-3; j_gene: TRBJ2-2; d_gene: TRBD2; abundance: NA
CDR3aa: CASSQDTGHIMNTEAFF; CDR3nt: TGCGCCAGCAGCCAAGATACGGGACACATCATGAACACTGAAGCTTTCTTT; v_gene: TRBV4-1; j_gene: TRBJ1-1; d_gene: NA; abundance: NA
CDR3aa: CASSGNWAGYEQYF; CDR3nt: TGCGCCAGCAGCGGAAACTGGGCGGGCTACGAGCAGTACTTC; v_gene: TRBV5-1; j_gene: TRBJ2-7; d_gene: NA; abundance: NA
CDR3aa: CASSSPGQGFYGYTF; CDR3nt: TGTGCCAGCAGCTCCCCGGGACAGGGGTTCTATGGCTACACCTTC; v_gene: TRBV5-4; j_gene: TRBJ1-2; d_gene: TRBD1; abundance: NA
CDR3aa: CASSPGYNEQFF; CDR3nt: TGTGCCAGCAGCCCCGGCTACAATGAGCAGTTCTTC; v_gene: TRBV12-3/TRBV12-4; j_gene: TRBJ2-1; d_gene: NA; abundance: once
CDR3aa: CASSPDRAEQYF; CDR3nt: TGTGCCAGCTCACCAGATCGGGCCGAGCAGTACTTC; v_gene: TRBV18; j_gene: TRBJ2-7; d_gene: NA; abundance: NA
CDR3aa: CASMRSVNTGELFF; CDR3nt: TGTGCCAGCATGAGGAGCGTGAACACCGGGGAGCTGTTTTTT; v_gene: TRBV2; j_gene: TRBJ2-2; d_gene: NA; abundance: few
CDR3aa: CASSLEGLRGYEQYF; CDR3nt: TGTGCCAGCAGTTTGGAGGGGCTACGGGGCTACGAGCAGTACTTC; v_gene: TRBV5-4; j_gene: TRBJ2-7; d_gene: NA; abundance: NA
CDR3aa: CASSQALKTGGFGGYTF; CDR3nt: TGCGCCAGCAGCCAAGCCCTAAAGACAGGGGGATTTGGAGGCTACACCTTC; v_gene: TRBV4-1; j_gene: TRBJ1-2; d_gene: TRBD1; abundance: NA
CDR3aa: CASSHDSLSTDTQYF; CDR3nt: TGTGCCAGTAGTCACGACAGTCTGAGCACAGATACGCAGTATTTT; v_gene: TRBV19; j_gene: TRBJ2-3; d_gene: NA; abundance: few
CDR3aa: CASSLDSLVNTGELFF; CDR3nt: TGTGCCAGCAGCTTAGACAGCTTGGTGAACACCGGGGAGCTGTTTTTT; v_gene: TRBV5-4; j_gene: TRBJ2-2; d_gene: NA; abundance: NA
CDR3aa: CASSSGGYRANEQYF; CDR3nt: TGTGCCAGCAGTTCCGGAGGCTACAGGGCCAACGAGCAGTACTTC; v_gene: TRBV6-5; j_gene: TRBJ2-7; d_gene: NA; abundance: NA
CDR3aa: CASSPRGIHTGELFF; CDR3nt: TGTGCCAGCTCACCAAGGGGGATACACACCGGGGAGCTGTTTTTT; v_gene: TRBV18; j_gene: TRBJ2-2; d_gene: NA; abundance: NA
CDR3aa: CASSLPRTDTQYF; CDR3nt: TGTGCCAGCAGCTTACCGAGGACAGATACGCAGTATTTT; v_gene: TRBV7-6; j_gene: TRBJ2-3; d_gene: NA; abundance: NA